This TCR beta chain was identified in a study of blood T cell repertoires in COVID-19. Study overall: Material from acute and convalescent COVID-19 was sourced from the United States, Italy and Spain. T cells, B-cell-depleted T cells, or PBMCs supplied cDNA or gDNA.

Seattle participants joined during active infection and were tracked over time. TCRdb keeps only in-frame clones here, not all; method: immunoSEQ multiplex PCR. The sample includes roughly 200,000 clones, around 80% of them seen just once. The sequencing sample was made of peripheral blood. This clonotype originated in a woman older than 75 with COVID-19, enrolled during active disease.

The DNA for the CDR3 is TGTGCCAGCAGCTTAGCGAGACTAGCGGGGGGCCAACGGAAGGCCCAGTACTTC. This translates into CASSLARLAGGQRKAQYF. The rearrangement uses TRBV11-1 and TRBJ2-5, with TRBD2 matching over 13 bases. V was clipped by 0 bases and J by 9 bases; unmatched bases: 13. This CDR3 comprises 18 residues. Germline V gives CDR1 SGHAT, CDR2 FQDESV (reference sequence).